This T cell receptor beta chain was captured in a study of blood T cell repertoires in COVID-19. The repertoire was sequenced with immunoSEQ multiplex PCR; TCRdb's copy has only in-frame clones and lacks some. The sample has about 190,000 clones; around 83% are singletons. The source is a woman aged 40 to 49 with acute or convalescent COVID-19. Material for sequencing was peripheral blood.

This CDR3 is CASSSGGAPNIQYF. The CDR3 DNA reads TGTGCCAGCAGTTCGGGAGGGGCCCCGAACATTCAGTACTTC. The chain links TRBV28 to TRBJ2-4; 8 positions match TRBD2. Germline assignment: CDR1 MDHEN and CDR2 SYDVKM. CDR3 length: 14 residues. Germline trimming cut 4 bases from V and 7 bases from J; bases unmatched to any gene: 6.